This T cell receptor beta chain appears in the sequencing data of a study of T cells in Graves' hyperthyroidism and ophthalmopathy. The CDR3 regions of TCR beta were amplified from RNA transcripts. The HTBI primer set served for first-round RT-PCR of the TCR CDR3. TCRdb analysed the multiplex PCR reads with MiXCR anew, one entry per CDR3 protein. Of around 350,000 distinct CDR3 sequences listed, less than 20% are singletons. Whole-study findings and limits: The majority of expanded thyroid clonotypes above 0.001 also appeared in blood.

Ten or more counts support this clonotype. The antigen remains undetermined. The CDR3 has 15 amino acids. V dropped 2 bases and J dropped 0 bases, with 8 bases sitting between them. CDR1 and CDR2 from the germline V gene are ENHRY and SYGVKD. What was sequenced was blood. The receptor comes from a woman under 30 with Graves' hyperthyroidism that later progressed to Graves' ophthalmopathy. The chain employs TRBV10-3 and TRBJ1-5; D perhaps matches TRBD1 (6 bases). The CDR3 bases are TGTGCCATCAGTGAGCAGGGGACTAGCAATCAGCCCCAGCATTTT. Amino acids: CAISEQGTSNQPQHF.